Here is one TCR beta chain with its context. The data belong to a study of response to subunit inactivated influenza vaccine. MiXCR was run by TCRdb on the RT-PCR reads, yielding one entry per CDR3 protein. The table records about 570,000 distinct CDR3 sequences, roughly 10% of them present only once. The same specimen was also included in a second study, on T cells expressing NK-cell markers. That paper states: Template switching by 5'RACE with UMIs generated the TCR beta cDNA.

This TCR was sampled from a man in his fifties or sixties who received an inactivated influenza vaccine. The source was PBMCs from blood, collected on the day of vaccination.

CDR3 sequence reads: CAISESLEQFF. DNA for the CDR3: TGTGCCATCAGTGAGTCGTTAGAGCAGTTCTTC. This chain joins TRBV10-3 and TRBJ2-1; D not resolved. Between the trimmed V and J ends, which lost 0 bases and 10 bases, there was a span of 4 bases. The CDR3 is 11 residues long. Germline CDR1 ENHRY, CDR2 SYGVKD.